Below, 30 T cell receptor beta chains from the same sample are listed, as sequenced in a study of shared clonotypes between healthy human individuals. Sequencing was performed with immunoSEQ multiplex PCR; in TCRdb, only in-frame clones are kept and a portion is missing. Of more than 2,000,000 clones listed, more than 90% are singletons. Sequencing was performed on naive CD4+ T cells sorted from blood. As to subset: CD45RA+ positively selected. These receptors all come from a man younger than 35 in good health.

This clone was recorded once. The chain combines TRBV2 with TRBJ1-2; 7 bases line up with TRBD1. The CDR3 totals 15 residues. Trimming at V came to 4 bases and at J to 4 bases, leaving 9 bases not matched to a gene. Germline-derived CDR1 and CDR2 are SNHLY and FYNNEI. The CDR3, as DNA: TGTGCCAGCAGTGCCGGTCAAGGGGGCGGCTATGGCTACACCTTC. This translates into CASSAGQGGGYGYTF.

The CDR3 spells CASRSDRPSYEQYF. CDR3 bases: TGTGCCAGCAGGTCGGACAGGCCCTCCTACGAGCAGTACTTC. The rearrangement joins TRBV6-5 to TRBJ2-7; 7 nucleotides match TRBD1. Trimming removed 6 bases from V and 0 bases from J; junction bases left unmatched: 5. The germline V gene has CDR1 MNHEY and CDR2 SVGAGI. The CDR3 extends over 14 amino acids.

About this clone itself: The same CDR3 is also encoded by other DNA sequences in this sample. The V gene is TRBV6-6, the J gene TRBJ2-3; D call uncertain. There are 12 residues in the CDR3. Germline V gene sequence: CDR1 MNHNY, CDR2 SVGAGI (reference sequence). V lost 2 bases, J lost 3 bases, and 3 bases lay in between. CDR3 nucleotides: TGTGCCAGCAGTTACCTAACAGATACGCAGTATTTT. It specifies CASSYLTDTQYF.

V and J are TRBV15 and TRBJ2-3, with D unresolved. Germline values: CDR1 LNHNV, CDR2 YYDKDF (reference sequence). The V and J ends lost 7 bases and 8 bases respectively, with 13 bases between them. CDR3 size: 12 residues. CDR3 sequence: CATTQDGFTQYF. The CDR3 bases are TGTGCCACCACCCAAGATGGGTTTACGCAGTATTTT.

The chain carries TRBV7-6 and TRBJ2-6, with unresolved D. With 8 bases removed from V and 2 bases from J, the gap between germline ends came to 13 bases. The CDR3 runs 15 residues. The V gene's germline CDR1 is SGHVS and CDR2 FNYEAQ. Here the CDR3 reads CASPDRRPGANVLTF. CDR3 DNA: TGTGCCAGCCCCGACCGCCGCCCTGGGGCCAACGTCCTGACTTTC. The full variable domain, in which reference TRBV7-6 and TRBJ2-6 provide the parts outside the CDR3, is GAGVSQSPRYKVTKRGQDVALRCDPISGHVSLYWYRQALGQGPEFLTYFNYEAQQDKSGLPNDRFSAERPEGSISTLTIQRTEQRDSAMYRCASPDRRPGANVLTFGAGSRLTVL.

V gene TRBV10-1 combines with J gene TRBJ2-7; a possible D gene is TRBD2 (5 bases). Per germline, CDR1 WNHNN and CDR2 SYGVQD (reference sequence). CDR3 length: 13 amino acids. V lost 3 bases and J 4 bases, leaving 10 bases between the germline ends. The CDR3 DNA follows: TGCGCCAGCAGTGAAAACGAGGGTTACGAGCAGTACTTC. This sequence encodes CASSENEGYEQYF.

Concerning this clone itself: Other DNA variants within this sample encode the same CDR3. The V gene is TRBV2, the J gene TRBJ1-1, with D maybe TRBD1 (5 bases). Per germline, CDR1 SNHLY and CDR2 FYNNEI. CDR3 length: 13 residues. Trimming removed 6 bases from V and 0 bases from J, with 8 bases in between. The CDR3 reads CASSGDLNTEAFF. The CDR3 DNA follows: TGTGCCAGCAGCGGGGACCTGAACACTGAAGCTTTCTTT.

J is TRBJ1-2 and V is TRBV6-1; maybe TRBD1 (6 bases). The CDR3 has 17 amino acids. The germline V and J ends were trimmed by 2 bases and 4 bases, with 20 bases remaining between them. Germline loops: CDR1 MNHNS, CDR2 SASEGT. CDR3 sequence: CASSEWSWGATSYGYTF. The CDR3 coding sequence is TGTGCCAGCAGTGAATGGAGCTGGGGGGCGACGAGCTATGGCTACACCTTC.

This chain links TRBV2 with TRBJ1-2; no firm D call. V was clipped by 8 bases and J by 8 bases, with 15 bases between them. There are 12 residues in the CDR3. The germline gives CDR1 SNHLY, CDR2 FYNNEI. The CDR3 spells CASSQVDRGYTF. In nucleotides, the CDR3 is TGTGCCAGCTCCCAGGTGGATCGAGGCTACACCTTC.

The chain joins TRBV6-5 to TRBJ1-4; TRBD1 is a possible D gene (5 bases). The germline gives CDR1 MNHEY, CDR2 SVGAGI. Trimming shortened V by 7 bases and J by 3 bases, and 12 bases separated the two germline ends. The CDR3 is 14 amino acids. This CDR3 is CASNVGLPNEKLFF. The CDR3 nucleotides are TGTGCCAGCAATGTGGGACTCCCTAATGAAAAACTGTTTTTT.

This clone has only a few counts. This chain joins TRBV7-2 and TRBJ2-5, with 11 bases aligning to TRBD2. CDR3 length: 16 residues. Germline CDR1 SGHTA, CDR2 FQGNSA. The V and J ends lost 5 bases and 2 bases, in that order; junction bases with no gene match: 7. The CDR3 region has the DNA TGTGCCAGCAGCGCCCGCCGACTAGCGGGACAAGAGACCCAGTACTTC. Translating it yields CASSARRLAGQETQYF. Complete variable domain (other parts from reference TRBV7-2 and TRBJ2-5): GAGVSQSPSNKVTEKGKDVELRCDPISGHTALYWYRQSLGQGLEFLIYFQGNSAPDKSGLPSDRFSAERTGGSVSTLTIQRTQQEDSAVYLCASSARRLAGQETQYFGPGTRLLVL.

The chain employs TRBV12-5 and TRBJ2-5; D uncertain. Looked up from germline, CDR1 is LGHNT and CDR2 is FRNRAP. This CDR3 is 13 amino acids long. The V end lost 6 bases, the J end lost 5 bases, and 13 bases lay between the germline ends. The CDR3 is CASGTQSGETQYF. For the CDR3, the DNA is TGTGCTAGTGGGACCCAATCTGGGGAGACCCAGTACTTC.

This sequence joins TRBV5-1 and TRBJ2-5, with D tentatively TRBD1 (5 bases). This CDR3 is built from 16 residues. Germline CDR1 is SGHRS and CDR2 is YFSETQ. V was shortened by 0 bases and J by 5 bases, with 17 bases between the two germline ends. Here the CDR3 reads CASSLADSRSGETQYF. In nucleotides, the CDR3 is TGCGCCAGCAGCTTGGCCGACAGTCGGTCAGGGGAGACCCAGTACTTC.

This clone was observed once. The sample has other DNA sequences that encode this CDR3 too. This chain links TRBV7-2 with TRBJ1-5; D call uncertain. The germline V gene has CDR1 SGHTA and CDR2 FQGNSA. The CDR3 has 14 amino acids. The V end was cut by 0 bases, the J end by 2 bases, with 5 bases between. CDR3 sequence reads: CASSLAGRNQPQHF. The DNA for the CDR3 is TGTGCCAGCAGCTTAGCCGGCCGCAATCAGCCCCAGCATTTT.

As concerns this clone: The same CDR3 can be traced to other DNA sequences in this sample. The V gene is TRBV20-1, the J gene TRBJ2-5; D is uncertain. Germline loops: CDR1 DFQATT, CDR2 SNEGSKA (reference sequence). The CDR3 runs 10 residues. The V gene lost 6 bases and the J gene lost 5 bases, with 7 bases spanning the gap. CDR3: CSASAETQYF. The CDR3 DNA follows: TGCAGTGCGTCTGCCGAGACCCAGTACTTC.

The chain is built from TRBV6-5 and TRBJ1-2; no definite D call. V was cut by 8 bases and J by 1 base, with 17 bases left in between. CDR1 and CDR2 from the germline V gene are MNHEY and SVGAGI. The CDR3 is 15 residues long. CDR3 residues: CASSPSGKLNYGYTF. Here the CDR3 DNA reads TGTGCCAGCTCACCCTCGGGGAAACTTAACTATGGCTACACCTTC.

V is TRBV28 and J is TRBJ2-7; 7 bases match TRBD1. The CDR3 sequence is 15 residues long. The V gene end was trimmed by 6 bases and the J gene end by 3 bases; junction bases not matched to a gene: 11. The germline gives CDR1 MDHEN, CDR2 SYDVKM. CDR3 amino acids: CASSSPGQVFYEQYF. CDR3 nucleotides: TGTGCCAGCAGCTCCCCCGGACAGGTATTCTACGAGCAGTACTTC.

Concerning this clone itself: The identical CDR3 is also encoded by other nucleotide sequences in the sample. V usage is TRBV6-1 and J usage is TRBJ1-2; D is ambiguous. Germline V gene lookup returns CDR1 MNHNS and CDR2 SASEGT. The CDR3 runs 12 residues. V was cut by 1 base and J by 4 bases, with 4 bases left in between. CDR3 in amino acids: CASSEGSYGYTF. In DNA form, the CDR3 reads TGTGCCAGCAGTGAAGGCAGCTATGGCTACACCTTC.

V is TRBV5-4 and J is TRBJ1-3, with D possibly matching TRBD1 (5 bases). Germline CDR1 SGHNT, CDR2 YYREEE (reference sequence). V was shortened by 0 bases and J by 0 bases, with 13 bases between the two germline ends. CDR3 length: 17 amino acids. The CDR3 region is CASSLAQGGRSGNTIYF. The CDR3 DNA follows: TGTGCCAGCAGCTTGGCCCAGGGAGGGCGCTCTGGAAACACCATATATTTT.

V and J are TRBV9 and TRBJ1-6, with D tentatively TRBD1 (5 bases). The CDR3 consists of 16 residues. Trimming removed 2 bases at V and 5 bases at J, with 14 bases between. CDR1 is SGDLS and CDR2 is YYNGEE in the germline V gene. CDR3 in amino acids: CASSVTGLSDNSPLHF. In DNA form, the CDR3 reads TGTGCCAGCAGCGTCACAGGATTATCGGATAATTCACCCCTCCACTTT.

V is TRBV6-1 and J is TRBJ1-5; D call uncertain. Germline V gene sequence: CDR1 MNHNS, CDR2 SASEGT. V lost 5 bases to trimming and J lost 4 bases, with 6 bases between them. The CDR3 totals 12 residues. The DNA of the CDR3 is TGTGCCAGCAGTTTAGTTAATCAGCCCCAGCATTTT. Its translation is CASSLVNQPQHF.

For this clone: Other DNA sequences in the same sample also yield this CDR3. This CDR3 is CASSLTGYNEQFF. The CDR3 region has the DNA TGCGCCAGCAGCTTGACAGGTTACAATGAGCAGTTCTTC. The chain has TRBV5-1 and TRBJ2-1, with D possibly being TRBD1 (5 bases). Germline V gene data show CDR1 as SGHRS and CDR2 as YFSETQ. CDR3 length: 13 residues. Trimming cost V 1 base and J 4 bases, with 6 bases left between them. Supplemented by reference TRBV5-1 and TRBJ2-1, the full variable domain reads KAGVTQTPRYLIKTRGQQVTLSCSPISGHRSVSWYQQTPGQGLQFLFEYFSETQRNKGNFPGRFSGRQFSNSRSEMNVSTLELGDSALYLCASSLTGYNEQFFGPGTRLTVL.

The chain is built from TRBV5-5 and TRBJ1-2, with 8 positions matching TRBD1. J gave up 5 bases and V 5 bases, and 5 bases lay outside the gene matches. This CDR3 is built from 13 residues. The V gene's germline CDR1 is SGHKS and CDR2 YYEKEE (reference sequence). The DNA of the CDR3 is TGTGCCAGCAGGTGGACAGGGTTTTATGGCTACACCTTC. As protein: CASRWTGFYGYTF.

The J gene is TRBJ2-6, the V gene TRBV15, with D possibly matching TRBD1 (6 bases). V lost 4 bases, J lost 0 bases, and 10 bases lay in between. Looked up from germline, CDR1 is LNHNV and CDR2 is YYDKDF (reference sequence). This CDR3 comprises 16 residues. The CDR3: CATSKTGISGANVLTF. CDR3 DNA: TGTGCCACCAGCAAGACAGGAATCTCTGGGGCCAACGTCCTGACTTTC.

The chain recombines TRBV5-1 with TRBJ1-2, with 8 nucleotides matching TRBD1. The CDR3 runs to 15 residues. V gave up 2 bases and J gave up 2 bases; unmatched junction bases: 5. Germline-derived CDR1 and CDR2 are SGHRS and YFSETQ. As DNA, the CDR3 is TGCGCCAGCAGCTTATGGACAGGGCAAAACTATGGCTACACCTTC. As protein: CASSLWTGQNYGYTF.

The CDR3 loop is CASAQGRKMVSPLHF. Written as DNA, the CDR3 is TGTGCCAGCGCGCAAGGACGGAAGATGGTTTCACCCCTCCACTTT. J is TRBJ1-6 and V is TRBV6-5; D is ambiguous. Germline V gene data show CDR1 as MNHEY and CDR2 as SVGAGI. Trimming cost V 8 bases and J 9 bases, with 20 bases left between them. The CDR3 loop spans 15 amino acids.

The V gene is TRBV4-1, the J gene TRBJ1-5; D is uncertain. Germline V gene sequence: CDR1 MGHRA, CDR2 YSYEKL. CDR3 length: 16 amino acids. V dropped 0 bases and J dropped 12 bases, with 21 bases sitting between them. The CDR3 here is CASSQDVGQSYLVQHF. The CDR3 nucleotides are TGCGCCAGCAGCCAAGATGTCGGGCAATCCTACCTTGTCCAGCATTTT.

V is TRBV6-9 and J is TRBJ2-3; the D is unclear. The CDR3 totals 21 residues. The V gene lost 5 bases and the J gene lost 2 bases, with 32 bases spanning the gap. The germline V gene encodes CDR1 MNHGY and CDR2 SVAAGI. The CDR3 reads CASSAFAFYRCTRRDTDTQYF. CDR3 bases: TGTGCCAGCAGTGCCTTCGCGTTCTACCGCTGCACCCGAAGAGACACAGATACGCAGTATTTT.

CDR3 protein: CASSSHGLTGNTEAFF. CDR3 bases: TGTGCCAGCAGTTCCCATGGGTTGACAGGGAACACTGAAGCTTTCTTT. V gene TRBV28 combines with J gene TRBJ1-1; D is possibly TRBD1 (6 bases). CDR3 size: 16 residues. With 4 bases removed from V and 1 base from J, the gap between germline ends came to 16 bases. The germline V gene encodes CDR1 MDHEN and CDR2 SYDVKM. Looking up the rest from reference TRBV28 and TRBJ1-1 gives the full variable domain: DVKVTQSSRYLVKRTGEKVFLECVQDMDHENMFWYRQDPGLGLRLIYFSYDVKMKEKGDIPEGYSVSREKKERFSLILESASTNQTSMYLCASSSHGLTGNTEAFFGQGTRLTVV.

About this clone itself: The sample holds other DNA sequences that translate to the same CDR3. The chain uses TRBV19 and TRBJ1-2; D unresolved. This CDR3 spans 12 amino acids. Trimming left V 2 bases short and J 3 bases short, with 4 bases between. Germline assignment: CDR1 LNHDA and CDR2 SQIVND (reference sequence). This CDR3 reads CASSIRDYGYTF. For the CDR3, the DNA is TGTGCCAGTAGTATACGGGACTATGGCTACACCTTC.